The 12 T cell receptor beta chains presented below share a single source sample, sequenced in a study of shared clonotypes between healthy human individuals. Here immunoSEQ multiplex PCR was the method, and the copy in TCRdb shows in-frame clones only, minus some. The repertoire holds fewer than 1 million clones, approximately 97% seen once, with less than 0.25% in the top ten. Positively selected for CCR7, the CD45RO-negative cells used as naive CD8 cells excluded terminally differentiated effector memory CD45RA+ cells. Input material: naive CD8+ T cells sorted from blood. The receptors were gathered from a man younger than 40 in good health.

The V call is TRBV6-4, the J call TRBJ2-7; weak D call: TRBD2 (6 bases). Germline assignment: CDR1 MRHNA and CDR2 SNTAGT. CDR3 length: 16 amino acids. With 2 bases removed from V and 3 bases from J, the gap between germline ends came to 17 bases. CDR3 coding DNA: TGTGCCAGCAGTGACAGGGAAGGGGACTCGGGCTACGAGCAGTACTTC. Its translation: CASSDREGDSGYEQYF.

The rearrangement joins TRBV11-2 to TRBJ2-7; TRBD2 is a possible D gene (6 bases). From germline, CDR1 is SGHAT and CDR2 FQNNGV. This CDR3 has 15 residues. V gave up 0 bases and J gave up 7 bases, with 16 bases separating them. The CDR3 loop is CASSLDWGDPGEQYF. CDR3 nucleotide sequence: TGTGCCAGCAGCTTAGATTGGGGGGACCCGGGGGAGCAGTACTTC. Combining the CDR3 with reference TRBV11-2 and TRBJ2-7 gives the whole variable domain EAGVAQSPRYKIIEKRQSVAFWCNPISGHATLYWYQQILGQGPKLLIQFQNNGVVDDSQLPKDRFSAERLKGVDSTLKIQPAKLEDSAVYLCASSLDWGDPGEQYFGPGTRLTVT.

The CDR3 nucleotides are TGTGCCAGCAGTACACGGGACAGTCCGAACACTGAAGCTTTCTTT. Its protein product is CASSTRDSPNTEAFF. The gene calls are TRBV27 and TRBJ1-1; 7 bases are shared with TRBD1. The CDR3 is 15 amino acids. Germline loops: CDR1 MNHEY, CDR2 SMNVEV (reference sequence). With V trimmed by 5 bases and J by 1 base, 7 bases remained unmatched.

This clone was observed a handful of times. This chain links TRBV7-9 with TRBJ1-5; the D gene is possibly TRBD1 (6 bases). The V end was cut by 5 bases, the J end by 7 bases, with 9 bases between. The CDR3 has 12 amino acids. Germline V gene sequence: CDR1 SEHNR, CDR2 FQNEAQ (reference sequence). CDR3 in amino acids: CASSEGVQPQHF. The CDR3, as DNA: TGTGCCAGCAGCGAGGGGGTACAGCCCCAGCATTTT.

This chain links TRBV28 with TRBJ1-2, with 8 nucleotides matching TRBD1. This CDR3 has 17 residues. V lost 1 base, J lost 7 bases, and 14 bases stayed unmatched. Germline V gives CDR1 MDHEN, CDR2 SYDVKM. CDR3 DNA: TGTGCCAGCAGTTTATCCTTTAACTCACAGGGGGTTGGTGGCTACACCTTC. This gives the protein CASSLSFNSQGVGGYTF.

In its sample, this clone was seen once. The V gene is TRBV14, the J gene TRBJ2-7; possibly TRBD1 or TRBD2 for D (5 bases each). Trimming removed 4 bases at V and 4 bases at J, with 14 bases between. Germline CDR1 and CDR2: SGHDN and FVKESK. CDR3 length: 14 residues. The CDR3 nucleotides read TGTGCCAGCAGCCCCCTAGGGGCGGGTTACGAGCAGTACTTC. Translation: CASSPLGAGYEQYF.

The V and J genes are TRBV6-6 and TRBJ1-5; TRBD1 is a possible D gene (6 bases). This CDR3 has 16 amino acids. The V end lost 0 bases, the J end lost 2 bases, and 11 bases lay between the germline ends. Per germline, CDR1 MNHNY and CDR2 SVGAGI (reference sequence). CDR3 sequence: CASSYSKQGGNQPQHF. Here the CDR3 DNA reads TGTGCCAGCAGTTACTCGAAACAGGGCGGCAATCAGCCCCAGCATTTT.

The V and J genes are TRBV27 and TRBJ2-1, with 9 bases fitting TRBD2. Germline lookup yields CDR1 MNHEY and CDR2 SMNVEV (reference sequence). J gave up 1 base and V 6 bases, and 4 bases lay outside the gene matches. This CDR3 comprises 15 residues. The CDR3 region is CASREREVSYNEQFF. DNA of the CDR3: TGTGCCAGCAGGGAGCGGGAGGTGTCCTACAATGAGCAGTTCTTC.

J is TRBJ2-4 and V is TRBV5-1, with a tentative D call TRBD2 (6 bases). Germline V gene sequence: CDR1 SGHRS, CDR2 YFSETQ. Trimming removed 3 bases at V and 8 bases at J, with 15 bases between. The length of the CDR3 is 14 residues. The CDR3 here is CASSSWRGSDIQYF. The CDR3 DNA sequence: TGCGCCAGCAGCTCCTGGAGGGGCTCAGACATTCAGTACTTC. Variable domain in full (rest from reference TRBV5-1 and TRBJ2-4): KAGVTQTPRYLIKTRGQQVTLSCSPISGHRSVSWYQQTPGQGLQFLFEYFSETQRNKGNFPGRFSGRQFSNSRSEMNVSTLELGDSALYLCASSSWRGSDIQYFGAGTRLSVL.

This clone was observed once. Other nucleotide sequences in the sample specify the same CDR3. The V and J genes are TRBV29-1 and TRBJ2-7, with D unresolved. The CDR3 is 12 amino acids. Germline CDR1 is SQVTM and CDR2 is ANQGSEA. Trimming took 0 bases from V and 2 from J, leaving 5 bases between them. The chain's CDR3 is CSVEDGPYEQYF. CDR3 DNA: TGCAGCGTTGAAGATGGCCCCTACGAGCAGTACTTC.

Here the CDR3 DNA reads TGTGCCAGCGGTAGGGCGGCATTAACGAACACTGAAGCTTTCTTT. Its protein is CASGRAALTNTEAFF. The rearrangement joins TRBV5-4 to TRBJ1-1; no reliable D call. CDR1 is SGHNT and CDR2 is YYREEE in the germline V gene (reference sequence). Trimming cost V 7 bases and J 1 base, with 17 bases left between them. The CDR3 length is 15 residues.

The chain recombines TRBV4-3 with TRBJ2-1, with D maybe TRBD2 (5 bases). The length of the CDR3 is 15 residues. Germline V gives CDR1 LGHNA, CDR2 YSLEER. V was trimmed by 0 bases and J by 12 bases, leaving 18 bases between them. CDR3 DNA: TGCGCCAGCAGCCAAGATTTAGGGTCACTAGTGGGGCAGTTCTTC. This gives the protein CASSQDLGSLVGQFF.